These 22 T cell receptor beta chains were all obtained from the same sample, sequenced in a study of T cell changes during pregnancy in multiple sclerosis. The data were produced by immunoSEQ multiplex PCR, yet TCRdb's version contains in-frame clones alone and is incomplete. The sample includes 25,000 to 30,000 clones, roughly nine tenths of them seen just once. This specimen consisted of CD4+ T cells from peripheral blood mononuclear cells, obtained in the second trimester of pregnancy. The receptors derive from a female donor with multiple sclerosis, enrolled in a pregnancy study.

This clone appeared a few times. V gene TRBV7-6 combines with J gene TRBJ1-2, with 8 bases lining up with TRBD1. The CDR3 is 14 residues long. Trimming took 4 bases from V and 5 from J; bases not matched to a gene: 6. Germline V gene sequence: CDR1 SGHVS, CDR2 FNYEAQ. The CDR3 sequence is CASSSRGLGYGYTF. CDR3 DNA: TGTGCCAGCAGCTCCAGGGGGCTGGGGTATGGCTACACCTTC.

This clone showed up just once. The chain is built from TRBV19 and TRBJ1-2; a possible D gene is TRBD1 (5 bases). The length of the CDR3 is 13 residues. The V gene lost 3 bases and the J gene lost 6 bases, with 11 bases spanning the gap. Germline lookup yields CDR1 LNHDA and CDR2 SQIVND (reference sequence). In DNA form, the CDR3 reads TGTGCCAGTAGTATTGGGGGGTTCAATGGCTACACCTTC. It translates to CASSIGGFNGYTF.

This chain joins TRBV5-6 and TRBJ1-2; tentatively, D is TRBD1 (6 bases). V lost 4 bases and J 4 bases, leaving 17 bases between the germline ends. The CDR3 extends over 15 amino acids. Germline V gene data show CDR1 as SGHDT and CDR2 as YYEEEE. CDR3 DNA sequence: TGTGCCAGCAGCCTACCGACAGGTTCTTCCTATGGCTACACCTTC. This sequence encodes CASSLPTGSSYGYTF.

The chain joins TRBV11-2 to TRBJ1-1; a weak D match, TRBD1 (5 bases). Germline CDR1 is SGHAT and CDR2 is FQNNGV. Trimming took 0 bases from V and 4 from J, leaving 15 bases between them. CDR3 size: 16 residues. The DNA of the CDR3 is TGTGCCAGCAGCTTAGAGTGGGGCAGGGCGTTCACTGAAGCTTTCTTT. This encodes CASSLEWGRAFTEAFF.

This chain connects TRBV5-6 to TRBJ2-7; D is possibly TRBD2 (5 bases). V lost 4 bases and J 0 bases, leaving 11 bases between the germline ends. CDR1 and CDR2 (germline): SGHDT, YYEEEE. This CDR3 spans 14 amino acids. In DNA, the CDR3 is TGTGCCAGCAGCCGCGGTCGGGGCTCCTACGAGCAGTACTTC. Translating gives CASSRGRGSYEQYF.

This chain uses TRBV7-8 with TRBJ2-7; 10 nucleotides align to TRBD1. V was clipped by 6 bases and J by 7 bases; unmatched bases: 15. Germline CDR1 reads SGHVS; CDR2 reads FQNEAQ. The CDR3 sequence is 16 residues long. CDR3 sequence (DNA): TGTGCCAGCAGTCGTTTGTTCGGGACAGGGGTGGGGGAGCAGTACTTC. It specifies CASSRLFGTGVGEQYF.

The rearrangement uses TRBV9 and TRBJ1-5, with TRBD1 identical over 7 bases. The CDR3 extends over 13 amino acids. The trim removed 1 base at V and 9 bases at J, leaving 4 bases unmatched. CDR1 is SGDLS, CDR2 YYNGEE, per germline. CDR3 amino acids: CASSVTPGGPQHF. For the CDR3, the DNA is TGTGCCAGCAGCGTAACGCCAGGGGGGCCCCAGCATTTT. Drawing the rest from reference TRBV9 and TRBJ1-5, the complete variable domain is DSGVTQTPKHLITATGQRVTLRCSPRSGDLSVYWYQQSLDQGLQFLIQYYNGEERAKGNILERFSAQQFPDLHSELNLSSLELGDSALYFCASSVTPGGPQHFGDGTRLSIL.

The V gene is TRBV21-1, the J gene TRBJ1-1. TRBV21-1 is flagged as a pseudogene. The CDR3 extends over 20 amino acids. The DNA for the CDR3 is TGTGCCAGCAGACCCCTCACACAAAAGGGAAATAGGGGGGAGGGCACTGAAGCTTTCTTT. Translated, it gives CASRPLTQKGNRGEGTEAFF.

Written as DNA, the CDR3 is TGCGCCAGCAGCCAAGATCGAGTCACAGATACGCAGTATTTT. Its protein is CASSQDRVTDTQYF. The chain couples TRBV4-1 to TRBJ2-3; D remains ambiguous. Per the germline V gene, CDR1 is MGHRA and CDR2 is YSYEKL. V lost 0 bases, J lost 2 bases, and 6 bases lay in between. This CDR3 has 14 residues.

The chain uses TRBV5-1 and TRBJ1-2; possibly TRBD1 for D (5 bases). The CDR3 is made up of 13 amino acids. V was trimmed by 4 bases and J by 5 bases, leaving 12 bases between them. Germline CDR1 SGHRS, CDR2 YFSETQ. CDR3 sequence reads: CASSAGTAYGYTF. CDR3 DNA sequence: TGCGCCAGCAGCGCGGGGACCGCGTATGGCTACACCTTC.

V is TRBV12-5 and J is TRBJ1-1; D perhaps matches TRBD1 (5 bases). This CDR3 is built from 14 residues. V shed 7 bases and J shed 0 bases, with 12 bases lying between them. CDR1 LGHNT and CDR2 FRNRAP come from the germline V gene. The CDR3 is CASAMDTVNTEAFF. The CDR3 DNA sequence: TGTGCTAGTGCCATGGACACCGTGAACACTGAAGCTTTCTTT. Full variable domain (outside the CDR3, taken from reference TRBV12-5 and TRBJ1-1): DARVTQTPRHKVTEMGQEVTMRCQPILGHNTVFWYRQTMMQGLELLAYFRNRAPLDDSGMPKDRFSAEMPDATLATLKIQPSEPRDSAVYFCASAMDTVNTEAFFGQGTRLTVV.

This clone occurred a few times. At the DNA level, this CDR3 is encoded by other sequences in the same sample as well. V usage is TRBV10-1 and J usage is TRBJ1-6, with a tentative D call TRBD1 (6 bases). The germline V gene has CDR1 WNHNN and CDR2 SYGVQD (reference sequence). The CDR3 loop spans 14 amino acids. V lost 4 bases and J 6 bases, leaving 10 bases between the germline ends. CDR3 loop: CASSARGANSPLHF. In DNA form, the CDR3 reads TGCGCCAGCAGTGCCAGGGGCGCTAATTCACCCCTCCACTTT.

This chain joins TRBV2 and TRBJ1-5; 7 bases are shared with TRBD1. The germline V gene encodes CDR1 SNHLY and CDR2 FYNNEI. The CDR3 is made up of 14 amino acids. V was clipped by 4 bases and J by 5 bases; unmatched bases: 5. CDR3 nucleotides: TGTGCCAGCAGTGGCAGGACAGGATATCAGCCCCAGCATTTT. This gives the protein CASSGRTGYQPQHF.

CDR3 coding DNA: TGTGCCAGCAGCTTCCTTAGCGGCTACACAGATACGCAGTATTTT. It codes for CASSFLSGYTDTQYF. The chain combines TRBV11-2 with TRBJ2-3, with D tentatively TRBD2 (6 bases). Germline loops: CDR1 SGHAT, CDR2 FQNNGV. The CDR3 length is 15 residues. The V end lost 3 bases, the J end lost 2 bases, and 12 bases lay between the germline ends.

The chain's CDR3 is CASSYARSPLHF. The CDR3 DNA sequence: TGTGCCAGCAGTTACGCTCGGTCACCCCTCCACTTT. This chain links TRBV6-6 with TRBJ1-6; D call uncertain. Germline CDR1 MNHNY, CDR2 SVGAGI (reference sequence). This CDR3 has 12 amino acids. The V end was cut by 2 bases, the J end by 10 bases, with 6 bases between.

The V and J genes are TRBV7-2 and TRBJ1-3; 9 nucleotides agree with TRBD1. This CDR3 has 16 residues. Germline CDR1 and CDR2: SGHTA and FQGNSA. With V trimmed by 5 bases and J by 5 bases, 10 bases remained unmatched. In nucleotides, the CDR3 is TGTGCCAGCAGCCCACGGGTGGGACAGGGACGAAACACCATATATTTT. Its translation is CASSPRVGQGRNTIYF.

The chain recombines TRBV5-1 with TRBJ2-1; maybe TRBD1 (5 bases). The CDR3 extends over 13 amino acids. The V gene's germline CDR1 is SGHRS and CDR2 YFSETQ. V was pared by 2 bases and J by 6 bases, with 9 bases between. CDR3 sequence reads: CASSFGQGNEQFF. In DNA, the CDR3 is TGCGCCAGCAGCTTCGGCCAGGGCAATGAGCAGTTCTTC.

The CDR3 reads CASSFGSGGTGELFF. Written as DNA, the CDR3 is TGTGCCAGCAGCTTTGGGAGCGGGGGAACCGGGGAGCTGTTTTTT. The rearrangement uses TRBV7-2 and TRBJ2-2; 8 positions agree with TRBD2. The CDR3 runs 15 residues. V lost 3 bases and J lost 5; bases outside the gene matches: 5. Germline V gene lookup returns CDR1 SGHTA and CDR2 FQGNSA.

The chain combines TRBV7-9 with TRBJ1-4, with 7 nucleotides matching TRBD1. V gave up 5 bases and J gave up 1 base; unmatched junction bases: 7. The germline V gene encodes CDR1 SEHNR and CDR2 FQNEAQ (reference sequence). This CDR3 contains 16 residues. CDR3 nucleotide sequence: TGTGCCAGCAGCCTCAGACGGACAGGAACTAATGAAAAACTGTTTTTT. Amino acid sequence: CASSLRRTGTNEKLFF. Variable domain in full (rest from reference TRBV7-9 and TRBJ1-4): DTGVSQNPRHKITKRGQNVTFRCDPISEHNRLYWYRQTLGQGPEFLTYFQNEAQLEKSRLLSDRFSAERPKGSFSTLEIQRTEQGDSAMYLCASSLRRTGTNEKLFFGSGTQLSVL.

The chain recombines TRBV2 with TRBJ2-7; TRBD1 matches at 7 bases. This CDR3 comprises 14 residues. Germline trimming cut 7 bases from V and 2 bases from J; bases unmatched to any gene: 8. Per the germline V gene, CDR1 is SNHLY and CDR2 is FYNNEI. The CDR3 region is CASKGQANTYEQYF. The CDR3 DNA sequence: TGTGCCAGCAAAGGACAGGCGAACACCTACGAGCAGTACTTC.

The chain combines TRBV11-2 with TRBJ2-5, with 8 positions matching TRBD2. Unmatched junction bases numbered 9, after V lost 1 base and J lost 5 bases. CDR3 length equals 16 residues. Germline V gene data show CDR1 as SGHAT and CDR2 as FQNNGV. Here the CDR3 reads CASSLGTGGAAETQYF. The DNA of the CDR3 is TGTGCCAGCAGCTTAGGGACCGGGGGGGCCGCGGAGACCCAGTACTTC.

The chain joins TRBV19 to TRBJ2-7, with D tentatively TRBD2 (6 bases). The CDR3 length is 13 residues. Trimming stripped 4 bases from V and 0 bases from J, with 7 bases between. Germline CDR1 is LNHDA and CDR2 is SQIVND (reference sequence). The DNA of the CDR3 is TGTGCCAGTAGTAAGACTAGCTCCTACGAGCAGTACTTC. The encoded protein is CASSKTSSYEQYF.